This TCR beta chain emerged from a study of T cells in Graves' hyperthyroidism and ophthalmopathy. There are a few counts of this clonotype. Germline V gene lookup returns CDR1 LGHDT and CDR2 YNNKEL (reference sequence). This CDR3 is 15 amino acids long. V shed 4 bases, J shed 9 bases, and the junction held 11 bases outside the gene matches. Amplification yielded TCR beta CDR3 regions, with RNA transcripts as the source. TCR CDR3 underwent first-round RT-PCR with the HTBI primer set. TCRdb reprocessed the multiplex PCR reads with MiXCR, giving one entry per CDR3 protein. The sample contains hundreds of thousands of distinct CDR3 sequences, over 12% of which appear only once.

The sample consisted of blood. This TCR came from a man aged 18 to 30 with Graves' ophthalmopathy. The chain combines TRBV3-1 with TRBJ1-4; 7 nucleotides agree with TRBD1. CDR3 amino acids: CASSREYDRDQKLFF. CDR3 coding DNA: TGTGCCAGCAGCCGAGAATACGACAGGGACCAAAAACTGTTTTTT.